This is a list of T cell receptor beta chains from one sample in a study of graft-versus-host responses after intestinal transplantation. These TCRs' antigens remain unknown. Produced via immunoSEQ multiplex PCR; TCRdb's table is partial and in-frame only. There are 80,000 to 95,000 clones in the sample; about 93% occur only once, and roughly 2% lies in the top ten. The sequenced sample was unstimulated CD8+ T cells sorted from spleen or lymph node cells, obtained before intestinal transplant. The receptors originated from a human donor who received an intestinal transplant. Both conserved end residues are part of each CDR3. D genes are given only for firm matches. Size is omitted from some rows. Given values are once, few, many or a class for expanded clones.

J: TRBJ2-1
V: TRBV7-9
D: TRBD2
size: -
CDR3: CASSGDSAGNSYNEQFF
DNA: TGTGCCAGCAGCGGTGATTCAGCGGGGAACTCCTACAATGAGCAGTTCTTC

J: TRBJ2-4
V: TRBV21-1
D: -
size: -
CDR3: CASSESGGGFLAKNIQYF
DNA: TGTGCCAGCAGTGAATCCGGCGGGGGGTTCCTAGCCAAAAACATTCAGTACTTC

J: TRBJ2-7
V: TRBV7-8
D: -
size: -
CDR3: CASSLVGSRSYEQYF
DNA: TGTGCCAGCAGCTTAGTAGGGAGTCGGTCGTACGAGCAGTACTTC

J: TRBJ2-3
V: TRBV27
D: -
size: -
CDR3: CASSPGLRVAPDTQYF
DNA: TGTGCCAGCAGTCCCGGCCTGCGGGTAGCCCCAGATACGCAGTATTTT

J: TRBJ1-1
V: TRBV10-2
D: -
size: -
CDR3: CASIRDIDNTEAFF
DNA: TGCGCCAGCATCCGGGACATCGACAACACTGAAGCTTTCTTT

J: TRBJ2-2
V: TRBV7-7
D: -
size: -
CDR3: CASSPLHGTGELFF
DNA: TGTGCCAGCAGCCCCCTCCACGGCACCGGGGAGCTGTTTTTT

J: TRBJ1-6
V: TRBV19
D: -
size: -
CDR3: CATGQWDGSPLHF
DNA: TGTGCCACCGGACAGTGGGATGGTTCACCCCTCCACTTT

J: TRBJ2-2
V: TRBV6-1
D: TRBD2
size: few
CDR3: CASSDRAGGANTGELFF
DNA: TGTGCCAGCAGTGACAGAGCGGGGGGGGCGAACACCGGGGAGCTGTTTTTT

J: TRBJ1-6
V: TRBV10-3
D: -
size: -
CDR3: CAISESMPQGSSYNSPLHF
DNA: TGTGCCATCAGTGAGTCGATGCCACAGGGTAGCTCCTATAATTCACCCCTCCACTTT

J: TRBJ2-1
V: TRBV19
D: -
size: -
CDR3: CASSIGRADEQFF
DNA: TGTGCCAGTAGTATAGGGAGGGCGGATGAGCAGTTCTTC

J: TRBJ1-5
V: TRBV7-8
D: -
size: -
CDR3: CASSLNREYSNQPQHF
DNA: TGTGCCAGCAGCTTGAACAGGGAATATAGCAATCAGCCCCAGCATTTT

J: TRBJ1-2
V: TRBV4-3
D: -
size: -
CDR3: CASSPSLTVFYGYTF
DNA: TGCGCCAGCAGCCCGAGTTTGACAGTTTTCTATGGCTACACCTTC

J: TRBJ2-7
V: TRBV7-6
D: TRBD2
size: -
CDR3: CASSPFSGGLYEQYF
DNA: TGTGCCAGCAGCCCCTTTAGCGGGGGGCTCTACGAGCAGTACTTC

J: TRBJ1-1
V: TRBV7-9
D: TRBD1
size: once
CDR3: CASSQSQGATIESPLEAFF
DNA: TGTGCCAGCAGCCAATCACAGGGGGCGACTATAGAATCCCCCCTTGAAGCTTTCTTT

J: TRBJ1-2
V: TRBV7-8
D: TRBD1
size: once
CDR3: CASSSSPGVGTGYGYTF
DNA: TGTGCCAGCAGCTCAAGCCCCGGGGTAGGGACAGGCTATGGCTACACCTTC

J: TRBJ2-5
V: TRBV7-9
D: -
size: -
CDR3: CASSPVGAQETQYF
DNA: TGTGCCAGCAGCCCCGTTGGGGCGCAAGAGACCCAGTACTTC

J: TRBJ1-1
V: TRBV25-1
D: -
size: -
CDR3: CASSDLDRERTEAFF
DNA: TGTGCCAGCAGTGATTTGGACAGAGAAAGGACTGAAGCTTTCTTT

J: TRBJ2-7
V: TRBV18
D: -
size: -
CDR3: CASSPLPGSPYEQYF
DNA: TGTGCCAGCTCACCACTCCCAGGTTCGCCCTACGAGCAGTACTTC

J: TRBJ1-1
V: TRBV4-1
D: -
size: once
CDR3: CASSQGIGAANTEAFF
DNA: TGCGCCAGCAGCCAAGGGATAGGGGCAGCCAACACTGAAGCTTTCTTT

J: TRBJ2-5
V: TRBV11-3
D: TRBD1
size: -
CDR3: CASSFGTGGLETQYF
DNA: TGTGCCAGCAGCTTCGGGACAGGGGGCTTAGAGACCCAGTACTTC

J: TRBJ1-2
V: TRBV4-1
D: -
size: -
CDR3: CASSQAGGGKGYTF
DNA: TGCGCCAGCAGCCAAGCGGGAGGGGGGAAGGGCTACACCTTC

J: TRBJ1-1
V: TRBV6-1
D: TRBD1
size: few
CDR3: CASSQGEVTEAFF
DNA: TGTGCCAGCAGCCAGGGGGAGGTCACTGAAGCTTTCTTT

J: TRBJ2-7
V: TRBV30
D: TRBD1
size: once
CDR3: CAWSVGTGDYEQYF
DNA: TGTGCCTGGAGTGTAGGGACAGGGGACTACGAGCAGTACTTC

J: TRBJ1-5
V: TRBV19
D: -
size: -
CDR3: CASSWGGPRSNQPQHF
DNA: TGTGCCAGTAGTTGGGGGGGGCCTCGTAGCAATCAGCCCCAGCATTTT

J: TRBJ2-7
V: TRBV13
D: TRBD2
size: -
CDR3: CASSYLGGYEQYF
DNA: TGTGCCAGCAGCTACCTCGGGGGGTACGAGCAGTACTTC

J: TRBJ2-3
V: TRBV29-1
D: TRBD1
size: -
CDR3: CSIQGRSTDTQYF
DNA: TGCAGCATACAGGGGCGTAGCACAGATACGCAGTATTTT

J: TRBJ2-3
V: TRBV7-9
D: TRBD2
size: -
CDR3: CASSLGTSSADTQYF
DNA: TGTGCCAGCAGCCTAGGGACTAGCTCTGCAGATACGCAGTATTTT

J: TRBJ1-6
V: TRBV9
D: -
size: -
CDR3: CASTTGSNSPLHF
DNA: TGTGCCAGCACCACAGGGTCCAATTCACCCCTCCACTTT

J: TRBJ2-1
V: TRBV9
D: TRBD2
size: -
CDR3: CASSVVEASGYNEQFF
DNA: TGTGCCAGCAGCGTAGTAGAGGCTAGCGGATACAATGAGCAGTTCTTC

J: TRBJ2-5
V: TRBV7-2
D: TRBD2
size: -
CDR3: CASSGNLRLAGEETQYF
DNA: TGTGCCAGCAGCGGGAATCTAAGACTAGCGGGGGAAGAGACCCAGTACTTC

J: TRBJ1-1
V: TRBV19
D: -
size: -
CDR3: CASSGGAVTEAFF
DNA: TGTGCCAGTAGTGGGGGCGCGGTCACTGAAGCTTTCTTT

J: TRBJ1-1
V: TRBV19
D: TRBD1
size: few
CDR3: CASSPDRAEAFF
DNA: TGTGCCAGTAGCCCGGACAGGGCCGAAGCTTTCTTT

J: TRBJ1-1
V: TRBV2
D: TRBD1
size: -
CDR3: CASGDRGSGEAFF
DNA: TGTGCCAGCGGGGACAGGGGAAGCGGTGAAGCTTTCTTT

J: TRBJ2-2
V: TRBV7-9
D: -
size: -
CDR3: CASSLATQNTGELFF
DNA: TGTGCCAGCAGCTTAGCCACACAAAACACCGGGGAGCTGTTTTTT

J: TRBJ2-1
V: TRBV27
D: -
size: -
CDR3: CASSLRGPPPNEQFF
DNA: TGTGCCAGCAGTTTGCGGGGGCCCCCCCCCAATGAGCAGTTCTTC

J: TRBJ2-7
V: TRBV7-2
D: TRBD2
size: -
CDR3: CASSWGLAGGREQYF
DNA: TGTGCCAGCAGCTGGGGACTAGCGGGGGGGAGGGAGCAGTACTTC

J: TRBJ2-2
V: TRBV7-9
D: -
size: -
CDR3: CASSFPRDTGELFF
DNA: TGTGCCAGCAGCTTTCCCCGAGACACCGGGGAGCTGTTTTTT

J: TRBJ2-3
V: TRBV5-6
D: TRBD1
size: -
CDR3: CASSRDRGFFPDTQYF
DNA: TGTGCCAGCAGCCGTGACAGGGGATTCTTCCCAGATACGCAGTATTTT

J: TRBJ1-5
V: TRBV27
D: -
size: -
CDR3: CASSFTGQPQHF
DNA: TGTGCCAGCAGTTTTACAGGTCAGCCCCAGCATTTT

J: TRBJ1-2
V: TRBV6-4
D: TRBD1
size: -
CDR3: CASMSGTGGYTF
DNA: TGTGCCAGCATGAGCGGGACAGGTGGCTACACCTTC

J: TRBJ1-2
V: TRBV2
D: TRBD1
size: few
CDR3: CASRERDRNYGYTF
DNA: TGTGCCAGCAGGGAAAGGGACAGGAACTATGGCTACACCTTC

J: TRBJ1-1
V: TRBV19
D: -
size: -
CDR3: CASSIAPGTHTEAFF
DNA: TGTGCCAGTAGTATAGCCCCCGGGACACACACTGAAGCTTTCTTT

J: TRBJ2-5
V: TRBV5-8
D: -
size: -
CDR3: CASSGGWTVQETQYF
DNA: TGTGCCAGCAGCGGCGGGTGGACAGTCCAAGAGACCCAGTACTTC

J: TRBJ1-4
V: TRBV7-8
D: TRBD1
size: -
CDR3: CASSLGPGQGREKLFF
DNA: TGTGCCAGCAGCTTAGGCCCGGGACAGGGGCGTGAAAAACTGTTTTTT

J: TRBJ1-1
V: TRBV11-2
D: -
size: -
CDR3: CASSLGGGLTPLEAFF
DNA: TGTGCCAGCAGCTTAGGGGGGGGGTTAACCCCCCTTGAAGCTTTCTTT

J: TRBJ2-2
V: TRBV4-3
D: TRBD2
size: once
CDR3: CASSPAGLAAGELFF
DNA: TGCGCCAGCAGCCCAGCCGGACTAGCCGCCGGGGAGCTGTTTTTT

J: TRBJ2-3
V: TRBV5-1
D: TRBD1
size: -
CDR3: CASSASGTGALTTDTQYF
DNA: TGCGCCAGCAGCGCCTCCGGGACAGGGGCACTTACCACAGATACGCAGTATTTT

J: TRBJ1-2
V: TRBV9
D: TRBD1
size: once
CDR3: CASSDGGTGYGYTF
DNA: TGTGCCAGCAGCGATGGGGGGACAGGGTATGGCTACACCTTC

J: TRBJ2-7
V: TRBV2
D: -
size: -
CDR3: CATEGKFSYEQYF
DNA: TGTGCCACCGAGGGCAAGTTTTCTTACGAGCAGTACTTC

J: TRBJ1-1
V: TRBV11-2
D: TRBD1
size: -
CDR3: CASSLNRGLVGTEAFF
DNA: TGTGCCAGCAGCTTAAACAGGGGCTTAGTGGGCACTGAAGCTTTCTTT

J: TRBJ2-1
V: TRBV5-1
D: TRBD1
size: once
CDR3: CASKPEGAAEQFF
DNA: TGCGCCAGCAAACCTGAGGGGGCTGCTGAGCAGTTCTTC

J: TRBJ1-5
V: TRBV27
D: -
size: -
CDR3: CASSLFQGDQPQHF
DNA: TGTGCCAGCAGTTTGTTCCAGGGCGATCAGCCCCAGCATTTT

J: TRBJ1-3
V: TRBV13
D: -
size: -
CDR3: CASSLNRANTIYF
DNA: TGTGCCAGCAGCTTAAACAGGGCCAACACCATATATTTT

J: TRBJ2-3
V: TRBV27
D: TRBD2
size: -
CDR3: CASRLAGGIDAQYF
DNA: TGTGCCAGCCGTTTAGCGGGCGGGATTGATGCGCAGTATTTT

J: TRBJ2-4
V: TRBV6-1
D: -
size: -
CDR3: CASSDAQGVNIQYF
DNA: TGTGCCAGCAGTGATGCCCAGGGTGTGAACATTCAGTACTTC

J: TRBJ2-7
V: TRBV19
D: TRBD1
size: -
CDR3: CASSIESSAGGYEQYF
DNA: TGTGCCAGTAGTATAGAGTCCTCGGCAGGGGGCTACGAGCAGTACTTC

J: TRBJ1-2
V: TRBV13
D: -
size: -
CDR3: CASSPPTGERYGYTF
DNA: TGTGCCAGCAGCCCCCCGACAGGCGAGCGCTATGGCTACACCTTC

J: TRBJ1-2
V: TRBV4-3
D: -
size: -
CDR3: CASSQDKIGVGYTF
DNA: TGCGCCAGCAGCCAAGATAAAATCGGGGTGGGCTACACCTTC

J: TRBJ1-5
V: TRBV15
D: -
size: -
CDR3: CATSRDGAAHQPQHF
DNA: TGTGCCACCAGCAGAGATGGGGCAGCCCATCAGCCCCAGCATTTT

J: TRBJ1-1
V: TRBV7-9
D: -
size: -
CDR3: CASSLGRTSPNTEAFF
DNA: TGTGCCAGCAGCTTAGGGAGGACGTCTCCGAACACTGAAGCTTTCTTT